This passage covers 17 T cell receptor beta chains from one sample sequenced in a study of T-cell memory formation after mild COVID-19. TCRdb reanalysed the 5' RACE reads using MiXCR and keeps one entry per CDR3 protein. The sample carries about 180,000 distinct CDR3 sequences, around 20% recorded once. The sequencing input was PBMCs or a T cell subset sorted from them (not recorded which). Every receptor here comes from a man younger than 30 who had mild COVID-19 (a few samples of this study predate the infection). Cell type and time point are not known.

This clonotype was detected a few times. The chain recombines TRBV11-2 with TRBJ2-2; possibly TRBD1 for D (6 bases). V was shortened by 8 bases and J by 0 bases, with 16 bases between the two germline ends. Per the germline V gene, CDR1 is SGHAT and CDR2 is FQNNGV. The CDR3 sequence is 16 residues long. Written as DNA, the CDR3 is TGTGCCAGCGCCACCCAGGCAGGGGCGAACACCGGGGAGCTGTTTTTT. Translating it yields CASATQAGANTGELFF.

This chain uses TRBV29-1 with TRBJ2-3, with TRBD2 as a possible D gene (7 bases). The CDR3 has 10 amino acids. V was pared by 7 bases and J by 6 bases, with 8 bases between. Germline V CDR1 and CDR2: SQVTM, ANQGSEA. In nucleotides, the CDR3 is TGCAGCGCGGGGGGCGATACGCAGTATTTT. Translated, it gives CSAGGDTQYF.

There are a few counts of this clonotype. The chain has TRBV7-9 and TRBJ1-1, with unresolved D. The CDR3 sequence is 15 residues long. The V end was cut by 7 bases, the J end by 0 bases, with 15 bases between. The V gene's germline CDR1 is SEHNR and CDR2 FQNEAQ (reference sequence). The CDR3 spells CASKGRYGVNTEAFF. The CDR3 nucleotides are TGTGCCAGCAAAGGGCGATACGGGGTGAACACTGAAGCTTTCTTT.

A few counts support this clonotype. The chain has TRBV29-1 and TRBJ2-5, with 7 nucleotides matching TRBD2. The CDR3 consists of 11 residues. CDR1 is SQVTM, CDR2 ANQGSEA, per germline. The junction had 3 bases not matched to a gene; V was cut back by 6 bases and J by 5 bases. CDR3 in amino acids: CSVGGRETQYF. The CDR3, as DNA: TGCAGCGTCGGGGGGAGGGAGACCCAGTACTTC.

This chain uses TRBV20-1 with TRBJ1-1, with D unclear. The V end was cut by 5 bases, the J end by 1 base, with 5 bases between. The CDR3 totals 11 residues. Per germline, CDR1 DFQATT and CDR2 SNEGSKA (reference sequence). The CDR3 bases are TGCAGTGCTCCAGGGAACACTGAAGCTTTCTTT. Translated, it gives CSAPGNTEAFF.

This clonotype was observed a few times. The chain couples TRBV6-2 or TRBV6-3 to TRBJ2-3, with TRBD2 matching over 7 bases. Trimming cost V 0 bases and J 3 bases; bases outside gene matches: 12. Germline CDR1 is MNHEY and CDR2 is SVGEGT. The CDR3 is 18 residues long. CDR3 loop: CASSYSPLAAARTDTQYF. The DNA of the CDR3 is TGTGCCAGCAGTTACTCCCCCCTAGCGGCGGCGCGTACAGATACGCAGTATTTT.

This chain joins TRBV20-1 and TRBJ1-5; no reliable D call. Trimming pared 7 bases from V and 3 bases from J, leaving 13 bases between. This CDR3 has 13 amino acids. Looked up from germline, CDR1 is DFQATT and CDR2 is SNEGSKA (reference sequence). The CDR3 DNA follows: TGCAGTGTCCCCCCGGGATTCAATCAGCCCCAGCATTTT. Translating it yields CSVPPGFNQPQHF.

This clonotype was found a few times. V usage is TRBV15 and J usage is TRBJ2-3, with D hard to call. V lost 2 bases to trimming and J lost 2 bases, with 5 bases between them. The CDR3 is 13 residues long. Germline V gives CDR1 LNHNV, CDR2 YYDKDF (reference sequence). CDR3 sequence reads: CATSRRPTDTQYF. The CDR3 DNA reads as TGTGCCACCAGCAGACGGCCCACAGATACGCAGTATTTT.

This clonotype was detected only a few times. The J gene is TRBJ2-5, the V gene TRBV27, with 10 nucleotides matching TRBD1. V was clipped by 7 bases and J by 6 bases; unmatched bases: 5. There are 13 residues in the CDR3. In germline, CDR1 is MNHEY, CDR2 SMNVEV (reference sequence). CDR3 coding DNA: TGTGCCAGCACCCGGGACAGGGGTCAGACCCAGTACTTC. Amino acids: CASTRDRGQTQYF.

This clonotype came up a few times. The chain joins TRBV7-9 to TRBJ1-1; perhaps TRBD1 as D (6 bases). Trimming removed 5 bases from V and 0 bases from J, with 16 bases in between. The CDR3 is 16 residues long. From germline, CDR1 is SEHNR and CDR2 FQNEAQ (reference sequence). The CDR3 DNA follows: TGTGCCAGCAGCCCAGCCGGACAGCTACTGAACACTGAAGCTTTCTTT. Encoded protein: CASSPAGQLLNTEAFF.

V usage is TRBV5-1 and J usage is TRBJ2-1; a possible D gene is TRBD1 (5 bases). The CDR3 loop spans 13 amino acids. V dropped 3 bases and J dropped 7 bases, with 11 bases sitting between them. Germline V CDR1 and CDR2: SGHRS, YFSETQ. The CDR3 sequence is CASSSRVGNEQFF. The CDR3 DNA sequence: TGCGCCAGCAGCTCCAGGGTGGGGAATGAGCAGTTCTTC.

This sequence joins TRBV5-1 and TRBJ2-2, with D perhaps TRBD1 (5 bases). V dropped 4 bases and J dropped 5 bases, with 15 bases sitting between them. The germline V gene has CDR1 SGHRS and CDR2 YFSETQ. CDR3 length: 15 residues. CDR3 in DNA: TGCGCCAGCAGCCTGGGGCTAGGGCATACCGGGGAGCTGTTTTTT. This codes for CASSLGLGHTGELFF.

This clonotype was observed a handful of times. V usage is TRBV6-5 and J usage is TRBJ2-7, with a possible D match to TRBD1 (7 bases). Germline CDR1 reads MNHEY; CDR2 reads SVGAGI. This CDR3 has 11 residues. V was pared by 8 bases and J by 12 bases, with 17 bases between. CDR3 DNA sequence: TGTGCCAGCCGGACAGGCGGGATGGCGTACTTC. It codes for CASRTGGMAYF.

The sample holds a few counts of this clonotype. CDR3 coding DNA: TGTGCCAGCAGTTTACAAGCGGGGGGGGCTTACAATGAGCAGTTCTTC. As protein: CASSLQAGGAYNEQFF. The rearrangement joins TRBV12-3 or TRBV12-4 to TRBJ2-1; 10 nucleotides align to TRBD2. V trimming: 2 bases; J trimming: 4 bases; junction bases outside the gene matches: 5. This CDR3 spans 16 amino acids.

V is TRBV7-3 and J is TRBJ2-1, with 7 bases aligning to TRBD2. The CDR3 runs 15 residues. Germline CDR1 and CDR2: SGHTA and FQGTGA. Trimming removed 5 bases from V and 4 bases from J; junction bases left unmatched: 8. The CDR3 spells CASSPTSRTYNEQFF. CDR3 nucleotide sequence: TGTGCCAGCAGCCCGACTAGCCGGACATACAATGAGCAGTTCTTC.

The table lists this clonotype with a count of one. The rearrangement links TRBV4-1 to TRBJ2-5, with 8 bases that match TRBD1. Germline trimming cut 4 bases from V and 2 bases from J; bases unmatched to any gene: 9. In germline, CDR1 is MGHRA, CDR2 YSYEKL. The length of the CDR3 is 16 residues. The CDR3 DNA is TGCGCCAGCAGCCCGCGGACAGGGCTCTTACAAGAGACCCAGTACTTC. Encoded protein: CASSPRTGLLQETQYF.

In its sample, this clonotype was seen a few times. This chain uses TRBV6-4 with TRBJ1-2; 8 nucleotides match TRBD1. The ends lost 2 bases at V and 3 bases at J; junction bases unmatched: 5. CDR3 size: 15 residues. CDR1 is MRHNA, CDR2 SNTAGT, per germline. The CDR3 nucleotides are TGTGCCAGCAGTGACAGAACAGGGGGAGACTATGGCTACACCTTC. Translating gives CASSDRTGGDYGYTF.